Presented here are 9 T cell receptor beta chains from one specimen sequenced in a study of blood T cell repertoires in COVID-19. Generated by immunoSEQ multiplex PCR, the TCRdb table keeps only in-frame clones and is missing some. The sample consists of under 150,000 clones, 90% of them appearing once. Material for sequencing was peripheral blood. These receptor sequences come from a human donor with active COVID-19. The donor label of this sample is uncertain.

The chain uses TRBV15 and TRBJ1-5; 7 positions agree with TRBD1. With V trimmed by 0 bases and J by 2 bases, 16 bases remained unmatched. Germline values: CDR1 LNHNV, CDR2 YYDKDF (reference sequence). The CDR3 totals 20 residues. The CDR3 loop reads CATSRDQNDRVEHGNQPQHF. The CDR3 region has the DNA TGTGCCACCAGCAGAGATCAAAACGACAGGGTCGAACATGGCAATCAGCCCCAGCATTTT.

This rearrangement joins TRBV12-3 or TRBV12-4 to TRBJ1-5; TRBD1 matches 7 bases. The CDR3 has 13 residues. With 5 bases clipped from V and 7 bases from J, the junction kept 5 bases outside the gene matches. This CDR3 reads CASSRQGHQPQHF. The CDR3 DNA reads as TGTGCCAGCAGTCGACAGGGTCACCAGCCCCAGCATTTT.

The chain employs TRBV28 and TRBJ1-5; TRBD1 agrees at 8 bases. With 7 bases clipped from V and 0 bases from J, the junction kept 14 bases outside the gene matches. Germline V CDR1 and CDR2: MDHEN, SYDVKM. This CDR3 is built from 18 residues. The CDR3 here is CASIGSPGTGFSNQPQHF. CDR3 coding DNA: TGTGCCAGCATAGGGTCGCCCGGGACAGGATTTAGCAATCAGCCCCAGCATTTT.

CDR3 nucleotide sequence: TGTGCCAGCAGCCAGACTCCGGGACAGGGGAACAACTATGGCTACACCTTC. This sequence encodes CASSQTPGQGNNYGYTF. The chain has TRBV5-6 and TRBJ1-2; 10 bases are a match to TRBD1. The CDR3 is 17 residues long. CDR1 and CDR2 from the germline V gene are SGHDT and YYEEEE. Germline trimming cut 4 bases from V and 2 bases from J; bases unmatched to any gene: 11.

The chain links TRBV5-1 to TRBJ1-6, with D unclear. The germline V gene has CDR1 SGHRS and CDR2 YFSETQ. V dropped 7 bases and J dropped 7 bases, with 15 bases sitting between them. The CDR3 has 14 amino acids. The CDR3 DNA reads TGCGCCAGCGCGTCCGGGAGCAGGAATTCACCCCTCCACTTT. It encodes CASASGSRNSPLHF.

The chain has TRBV24-1 and TRBJ2-1; 9 bases line up with TRBD1. The germline gives CDR1 KGHDR, CDR2 SFDVKD. This CDR3 region has 14 residues. Losses at the gene ends were 10 bases for V and 5 bases for J; bases not matched to a gene: 8. The CDR3 nucleotides are TGTGCCACAGGGGACAGGGATAAAAACAATGAGCAGTTCTTC. Translated: CATGDRDKNNEQFF.

The V gene is TRBV18, the J gene TRBJ1-1; the match to TRBD1 covers 8 bases. The V and J ends lost 2 bases and 1 base, in that order; junction bases with no gene match: 0. This CDR3 spans 14 amino acids. CDR1 KGHSH and CDR2 LQKENI come from the germline V gene. The CDR3 nucleotides read TGTGCCAGCTCACCAGGGACAGGGAACACTGAAGCTTTCTTT. It is translated as CASSPGTGNTEAFF. The full variable domain, in which reference TRBV18 and TRBJ1-1 provide the parts outside the CDR3, is NAGVMQNPRHLVRRRGQEARLRCSPMKGHSHVYWYRQLPEEGLKFMVYLQKENIIDESGMPKERFSAEFPKEGPSILRIQQVVRGDSAAYFCASSPGTGNTEAFFGQGTRLTVV.

The chain links TRBV2 to TRBJ2-7; 11 bases match TRBD1. This CDR3 spans 14 amino acids. After removal of 6 bases from V and 2 bases from J, the junction contained 3 bases not matched to a gene. Germline V gene sequence: CDR1 SNHLY, CDR2 FYNNEI. This chain's CDR3 is CASSQGQGAYEQYF. Here the CDR3 DNA reads TGTGCCAGCAGCCAGGGACAGGGGGCCTACGAGCAGTACTTC.

Note on this clone: Other DNA sequences in the sample encode the same CDR3. The chain has TRBV2 and TRBJ2-7, with 9 bases lining up with TRBD1. CDR3 size: 13 residues. CDR1 is SNHLY and CDR2 is FYNNEI in the germline V gene. V trimming: 6 bases; J trimming: 1 base; junction bases outside the gene matches: 1. Here the CDR3 reads CASRGTGSYEQYF. The CDR3, as DNA: TGTGCCAGCAGAGGGACAGGGTCCTACGAGCAGTACTTC.